The 28 T cell receptor beta chains below were found in one sample sequenced in a study of technical replicates of blood from a few donors. Assay used: immunoSEQ multiplex PCR; TCRdb lists only in-frame clones, some missing. The sample holds tens of thousands of clones, around 92% seen once. Sequencing input: PBMCs. The receptor source for this set is a human donor in good health. Some clones in this sample may be carry-over from other donors' samples.

The rearrangement uses TRBV7-9 and TRBJ2-3, with 8 positions matching TRBD2. V gave up 1 base and J gave up 4 bases; unmatched junction bases: 13. Germline loops: CDR1 SEHNR, CDR2 FQNEAQ (reference sequence). There are 18 residues in the CDR3. The CDR3 nucleotides read TGTGCCAGCAGCTTAGGCCGAACGGGACTAGTCAGCCCAGATACGCAGTATTTT. It is translated as CASSLGRTGLVSPDTQYF.

The J gene is TRBJ2-2, the V gene TRBV11-2; TRBD2 is a possible D gene (7 bases). CDR3 length equals 16 residues. Germline V gene data show CDR1 as SGHAT and CDR2 as FQNNGV. Trimming removed 2 bases at V and 7 bases at J, with 17 bases between. The CDR3 spells CASSLYMGGGSGELFF. DNA for the CDR3: TGTGCCAGCAGCTTATATATGGGGGGGGGCAGCGGGGAGCTGTTTTTT.

The chain recombines TRBV5-4 with TRBJ2-6; the match to TRBD1 covers 11 bases. The CDR3 covers 17 residues. Germline V gene lookup returns CDR1 SGHNT and CDR2 YYREEE (reference sequence). The J segment lost 4 bases and the V segment lost 4 bases, leaving 7 bases of the junction unmatched. The CDR3 bases are TGTGCCAGCAGCACAGGACAGGGGGCAAGGGGGGCCAACGTCCTGACTTTC. It specifies CASSTGQGARGANVLTF.

J is TRBJ1-1 and V is TRBV5-1; possible D gene TRBD1, 6 bases. V was shortened by 2 bases and J by 2 bases, with 10 bases between the two germline ends. Germline loops: CDR1 SGHRS, CDR2 YFSETQ. The CDR3 is 14 amino acids. The CDR3 DNA reads TGCGCCAGCAGCTTACAGGGATACAACACTGAAGCTTTCTTT. Protein sequence: CASSLQGYNTEAFF. The entire variable domain, with the rest obtained from reference TRBV5-1 and TRBJ1-1, is as follows: KAGVTQTPRYLIKTRGQQVTLSCSPISGHRSVSWYQQTPGQGLQFLFEYFSETQRNKGNFPGRFSGRQFSNSRSEMNVSTLELGDSALYLCASSLQGYNTEAFFGQGTRLTVV.

This clone was seen a single time. V and J are TRBV18 and TRBJ1-1, with D perhaps matching TRBD1 (6 bases). The CDR3 spans 15 residues. Germline V lookup: CDR1 KGHSH, CDR2 LQKENI. With 2 bases removed from V and 1 base from J, the gap between germline ends came to 11 bases. CDR3 coding DNA: TGTGCCAGCTCACCAAGGCAGGGGTCGAACACTGAAGCTTTCTTT. Its translation: CASSPRQGSNTEAFF.

This rearrangement joins TRBV4-3 to TRBJ2-1, with D unclear. CDR3 length equals 13 residues. The V and J ends lost 3 bases and 10 bases respectively, with 13 bases between them. The germline gives CDR1 LGHNA, CDR2 YSLEER. This chain's CDR3 is CASSQSRDREQFF. The CDR3 DNA follows: TGCGCCAGCAGCCAGTCTCGAGATCGGGAGCAGTTCTTC.

The sample holds one count of this clone. The J gene is TRBJ2-5, the V gene TRBV5-1; D is unclear. The CDR3 runs 13 residues. Trimming cost V 0 bases and J 7 bases, with 10 bases left between them. Germline V gene lookup returns CDR1 SGHRS and CDR2 YFSETQ. Here the CDR3 DNA reads TGCGCCAGCAGCTTGGGAGACCCAGGGACCCAGTACTTC. This translates into CASSLGDPGTQYF.

The rearrangement joins TRBV7-9 to TRBJ1-1; TRBD1 might be the D (5 bases). This CDR3 has 13 residues. Germline V gene lookup returns CDR1 SEHNR and CDR2 FQNEAQ (reference sequence). Trimming stripped 5 bases from V and 5 bases from J, with 12 bases between. The DNA for the CDR3 is TGTGCCAGCAGCCCGAGCGGGGGGACTGAAGCTTTCTTT. It encodes CASSPSGGTEAFF.

V is TRBV6-1 and J is TRBJ1-6; D gene unclear. Between the trimmed V and J ends, which lost 8 bases and 4 bases, there was a span of 9 bases. This CDR3 region has 13 residues. Germline loops: CDR1 MNHNS, CDR2 SASEGT. Written as DNA, the CDR3 is TGTGCCAGCGGTCAGGTGTATAATTCACCCCTCCACTTT. It codes for CASGQVYNSPLHF.

This chain links TRBV6-5 with TRBJ1-6; D is undetermined. From germline, CDR1 is MNHEY and CDR2 SVGAGI. The CDR3 length is 15 residues. V lost 0 bases to trimming and J lost 6 bases, with 9 bases between them. The CDR3 spells CASSYSRGSNSPLHF. In nucleotides, the CDR3 is TGTGCCAGCAGTTACTCTCGAGGCAGTAATTCACCCCTCCACTTT.

This clone was seen a single time. The CDR3 coding sequence is TGTGCCAGCAGTGATCAGGGACTAGCGGGAGGGCCGGAGGAGCAGTTCTTC. Protein product: CASSDQGLAGGPEEQFF. This rearrangement joins TRBV25-1 to TRBJ2-1; 16 nucleotides align to TRBD2. The CDR3 covers 17 residues. Unmatched junction bases numbered 9, after V lost 3 bases and J lost 10 bases. The germline CDR1 and CDR2 sequences are MGHDK and SYGVNS.

This rearrangement joins TRBV2 to TRBJ2-1; 9 bases line up with TRBD2. The CDR3 runs 16 residues. The junction had 8 bases not matched to a gene; V was cut back by 5 bases and J by 3 bases. From germline, CDR1 is SNHLY and CDR2 FYNNEI. CDR3 DNA sequence: TGTGCCAGCAGTTCATCTAGCGGGACCTTCTACAATGAGCAGTTCTTC. This gives the protein CASSSSSGTFYNEQFF.

The chain links TRBV5-5 to TRBJ2-1; 12 bases map to TRBD2. The V gene end was trimmed by 5 bases and the J gene end by 10 bases; junction bases not matched to a gene: 10. Germline loops: CDR1 SGHKS, CDR2 YYEKEE (reference sequence). CDR3 size: 15 residues. The CDR3 DNA is TGTGCCAGCAGTCTGACTAGCGGGAGTTTTTGGGAGCAGTTCTTC. Translating gives CASSLTSGSFWEQFF.

In DNA, the CDR3 is TGCGCCAGCAGCCAAGATGTGGGTGGCAGGGGGCTAGTCGAGCAGTACTTC. It translates to CASSQDVGGRGLVEQYF. V and J are TRBV4-3 and TRBJ2-7; the match to TRBD1 covers 8 bases. With 0 bases clipped from V and 6 bases from J, the junction kept 13 bases outside the gene matches. The germline gives CDR1 LGHNA, CDR2 YSLEER. CDR3 length: 17 amino acids.

V and J are TRBV19 and TRBJ2-5, with D tentatively TRBD2 (5 bases). With 4 bases removed from V and 2 bases from J, the gap between germline ends came to 17 bases. Germline V lookup: CDR1 LNHDA, CDR2 SQIVND (reference sequence). CDR3 size: 16 residues. CDR3 loop: CASSTLSGTLQETQYF. The CDR3 region has the DNA TGTGCCAGTAGTACTCTAAGCGGAACCCTACAAGAGACCCAGTACTTC.

This clone was counted only a few times. The CDR3 reads CASSTDSGYGYTF. The CDR3 DNA reads TGTGCCAGCAGCACGGACAGTGGCTATGGCTACACCTTC. The chain links TRBV7-8 to TRBJ1-2; D may be TRBD1 (6 bases). Germline V gives CDR1 SGHVS, CDR2 FQNEAQ. The V gene lost 5 bases and the J gene lost 4 bases, with 11 bases spanning the gap. The CDR3 extends over 13 amino acids.

The chain combines TRBV9 with TRBJ2-3, with TRBD2 identical over 7 bases. The CDR3 length is 15 residues. Per germline, CDR1 SGDLS and CDR2 YYNGEE. The ends lost 1 base at V and 0 bases at J; junction bases unmatched: 2. CDR3 nucleotide sequence: TGTGCCAGCAGCGTACAGCGGGGAAGCACAGATACGCAGTATTTT. Amino acid sequence: CASSVQRGSTDTQYF. Based on the CDR3 plus reference TRBV9 and TRBJ2-3, the full variable domain is DSGVTQTPKHLITATGQRVTLRCSPRSGDLSVYWYQQSLDQGLQFLIQYYNGEERAKGNILERFSAQQFPDLHSELNLSSLELGDSALYFCASSVQRGSTDTQYFGPGTRLTVL.

The chain couples TRBV7-9 to TRBJ2-7; TRBD1 matches at 10 bases. Germline values: CDR1 SEHNR, CDR2 FQNEAQ (reference sequence). The CDR3 spans 16 residues. V shed 0 bases and J 6 bases; nucleotides not matched to a gene: 8. The CDR3 loop reads CASSLAPGQGPSEQYF. In nucleotides, the CDR3 is TGTGCCAGCAGCTTAGCGCCGGGACAGGGGCCCTCCGAGCAGTACTTC.

This clone was found a few times. The chain links TRBV2 to TRBJ1-1; perhaps TRBD1 as D (6 bases). Germline loops: CDR1 SNHLY, CDR2 FYNNEI. The CDR3 loop spans 15 amino acids. V was trimmed by 5 bases and J by 1 base, leaving 14 bases between them. CDR3 bases: TGTGCCAGCAGTCGAAGGGACAAAACGAACACTGAAGCTTTCTTT. This encodes CASSRRDKTNTEAFF.

V is TRBV6-1 and J is TRBJ2-3; D is uncertain. Trimming took off 1 base at V and 3 bases at J, with 8 bases between the two ends. This CDR3 is 14 amino acids long. Germline V lookup: CDR1 MNHNS, CDR2 SASEGT. The CDR3 DNA reads TGTGCCAGCAGTGAAGGGCCAGGAACAGATACGCAGTATTTT. It encodes CASSEGPGTDTQYF.

The chain joins TRBV20-1 to TRBJ1-4; unclear D gene. CDR3 length: 11 residues. Trimming removed 4 bases from V and 8 bases from J, with 8 bases in between. Germline CDR1 is DFQATT and CDR2 is SNEGSKA (reference sequence). The CDR3 DNA follows: TGCAGTGCTATTTATTTCGAAAAACTGTTTTTT. It codes for CSAIYFEKLFF.

The J gene is TRBJ2-3, the V gene TRBV4-1; the match to TRBD2 covers 12 bases. Per germline, CDR1 MGHRA and CDR2 YSYEKL. This CDR3 is 17 amino acids long. Trimming cost V 3 bases and J 5 bases; bases outside gene matches: 9. CDR3 sequence reads: CASSQTTGLAGLDTQYF. As DNA, the CDR3 is TGCGCCAGCAGCCAGACAACCGGACTAGCGGGATTAGATACGCAGTATTTT.

The chain employs TRBV6-1 and TRBJ2-7; 10 bases line up with TRBD2. This CDR3 is built from 15 residues. Germline V gene sequence: CDR1 MNHNS, CDR2 SASEGT. The V gene end was trimmed by 7 bases and the J gene end by 2 bases; junction bases not matched to a gene: 8. CDR3 loop: CASTQGSGRAYEQYF. DNA for the CDR3: TGTGCCAGCACCCAGGGAAGCGGGAGGGCCTACGAGCAGTACTTC.

The chain combines TRBV4-3 with TRBJ2-7, with TRBD1 matching 10 bases. V trimming: 5 bases; J trimming: 2 bases; junction bases outside the gene matches: 9. Germline V gives CDR1 LGHNA, CDR2 YSLEER. The CDR3 is 16 amino acids. The CDR3 DNA sequence: TGCGCCAGCAGCTCCCAGACGGGGACAGGGGCCTACGAGCAGTACTTC. This encodes CASSSQTGTGAYEQYF.

The chain links TRBV7-6 to TRBJ2-1; 10 bases align to TRBD2. Trimming at V came to 1 base and at J to 2 bases, leaving 2 bases not matched to a gene. CDR1 SGHVS and CDR2 FNYEAQ come from the germline V gene. The CDR3 has 16 residues. The CDR3 DNA sequence: TGTGCCAGCAGCTTAGACAGCGGGAGGGCCTACAATGAGCAGTTCTTC. Encoded protein: CASSLDSGRAYNEQFF.

The chain is built from TRBV4-1 and TRBJ2-1; possible D gene TRBD2, 5 bases. Germline values: CDR1 MGHRA, CDR2 YSYEKL. This CDR3 has 15 amino acids. Trimming left V 4 bases short and J 10 bases short, with 20 bases between. This CDR3 is CASSPKILGVIEQFF. As DNA, the CDR3 is TGCGCCAGCAGCCCGAAGATACTCGGGGTGATCGAGCAGTTCTTC.

The J gene is TRBJ2-3, the V gene TRBV4-3; possibly TRBD2 for D (5 bases). This CDR3 spans 14 amino acids. Between the trimmed V and J ends, which lost 4 bases and 2 bases, there was a span of 10 bases. CDR1 and CDR2 (germline): LGHNA, YSLEER. As DNA, the CDR3 is TGCGCCAGCAGCCCTGGGAGATTCACAGATACGCAGTATTTT. Translation gives CASSPGRFTDTQYF.

The CDR3 DNA is TGTGCCAGCTCCGGCGCAGGGACAGGGATTTTACGCGAGCAGTACTTC. Its translation is CASSGAGTGILREQYF. The V gene is TRBV18, the J gene TRBJ2-7; 9 nucleotides align to TRBD1. Germline CDR1 and CDR2: KGHSH and LQKENI. This CDR3 has 16 amino acids. The V gene end was trimmed by 6 bases and the J gene end by 6 bases; junction bases not matched to a gene: 15. The full variable domain, completed using reference TRBV18 and TRBJ2-7, is NAGVMQNPRHLVRRRGQEARLRCSPMKGHSHVYWYRQLPEEGLKFMVYLQKENIIDESGMPKERFSAEFPKEGPSILRIQQVVRGDSAAYFCASSGAGTGILREQYFGPGTRLTVT.